This T cell receptor beta chain was identified during a study of blood T cell repertoires in COVID-19. Background on the study: COVID-19 samples from acute and convalescent phases originated in the United States, Italy and Spain.

This clone was picked up one time. TCRdb keeps only in-frame clones here, not all; method: immunoSEQ multiplex PCR. The data contain 150,000 or so clones, about nine tenths of them seen just once; the ten biggest clones take up over 2%. This CDR3 comprises 15 residues. Germline V gene data show CDR1 as SGHRS and CDR2 as YFSETQ. V lost 4 bases and J lost 7; bases outside the gene matches: 7. The chain joins TRBV5-1 to TRBJ1-6; 8 positions match TRBD1. Sequenced sample: peripheral blood. The origin of this receptor is a human donor in a cohort sampled during active COVID-19. CDR3 DNA sequence: TGCGCCAGCAGCCTTGGGACAGGCAAAAATTCACCCCTCCACTTT. Its translation is CASSLGTGKNSPLHF.